A selection of T cell receptor beta chains follows, all from one sample in a study of blood T cell repertoires in COVID-19. The method was immunoSEQ multiplex PCR; TCRdb's version includes in-frame clones alone and lacks a portion of them. This sample has 150,000 to 170,000 clones, with about four fifths found just once. Specimen: peripheral blood. These receptors were obtained from a woman aged 55-70 years with acute or convalescent COVID-19. Both conserved end residues are part of each CDR3. The D gene is left open where the match is weak. Not all rows give a size; the values are once, few, many and, for expanded clones, a class.

CDR3nt: TGTGCCAGCAGCCACTGGACAGGCGTTAACTATGGCTACACCTTC
CDR3aa: CASSHWTGVNYGYTF
j_gene: TRBJ1-2
abundance: NA
d_gene: TRBD1
v_gene: TRBV16

CDR3nt: TGTGCCAGCAGTTCCATTTCCCTTAGTACTGAAGCTTTCTTT
CDR3aa: CASSSISLSTEAFF
j_gene: TRBJ1-1
abundance: once
d_gene: NA
v_gene: TRBV6-6

CDR3nt: TGTGCCAGCAGCTTAAACATCCCTGAAGCTTTCTTT
CDR3aa: CASSLNIPEAFF
j_gene: TRBJ1-1
abundance: NA
d_gene: NA
v_gene: TRBV13

CDR3nt: TGCAGCGTGATCCGGGACAGGGCTAGGACAGATACGCAGTATTTT
CDR3aa: CSVIRDRARTDTQYF
j_gene: TRBJ2-3
abundance: NA
d_gene: TRBD1
v_gene: TRBV29-1

CDR3nt: TGTGCCAGCAGCTCGGCCGTCGGGTCTGGGGCCAACGTCCTGACTTTC
CDR3aa: CASSSAVGSGANVLTF
j_gene: TRBJ2-6
abundance: NA
d_gene: NA
v_gene: TRBV11-2

CDR3nt: TGTGCCAGCAGCTTAGTAGTACACATAGCTACTGAAGCTTTCTTT
CDR3aa: CASSLVVHIATEAFF
j_gene: TRBJ1-1
abundance: NA
d_gene: NA
v_gene: TRBV7-9

CDR3nt: TGCAGCGTTGGTGACCAGGTAGACAATGAGCAGTTCTTC
CDR3aa: CSVGDQVDNEQFF
j_gene: TRBJ2-1
abundance: NA
d_gene: NA
v_gene: TRBV29-1

CDR3nt: TGTGCCAGCTCGCAGGACAGGGTTTATGGCTACACCTTC
CDR3aa: CASSQDRVYGYTF
j_gene: TRBJ1-2
abundance: NA
d_gene: TRBD1
v_gene: TRBV18

CDR3nt: TGTGCCAGCAGTCATACCGGGACAGGGGGCACGAACACTGAAGCTTTCTTT
CDR3aa: CASSHTGTGGTNTEAFF
j_gene: TRBJ1-1
abundance: NA
d_gene: TRBD1
v_gene: TRBV27

CDR3nt: TGTGCCACGAGACAGCTTAGCAATCAGCCCCAGCATTTT
CDR3aa: CATRQLSNQPQHF
j_gene: TRBJ1-5
abundance: NA
d_gene: NA
v_gene: TRBV19

CDR3nt: TGTGCCAGCAGTCGCCAAATGGGGCTGGCAACTAATGAAAAACTGTTTTTT
CDR3aa: CASSRQMGLATNEKLFF
j_gene: TRBJ1-4
abundance: NA
d_gene: NA
v_gene: TRBV28

CDR3nt: TGTGCCATCACCTCGGGACAGGGAACTGAAGCTTTCTTT
CDR3aa: CAITSGQGTEAFF
j_gene: TRBJ1-1
abundance: NA
d_gene: TRBD1
v_gene: TRBV6-5

CDR3nt: TGTGCCAGCAGCCCGATGGGGGGATTCTCTGGAAACACCATATATTTT
CDR3aa: CASSPMGGFSGNTIYF
j_gene: TRBJ1-3
abundance: NA
d_gene: NA
v_gene: TRBV9

CDR3nt: TGTGCCAGCAGCTTAGGTGGGACAGGGGGCAATGAGCAGTTCTTC
CDR3aa: CASSLGGTGGNEQFF
j_gene: TRBJ2-1
abundance: NA
d_gene: TRBD1
v_gene: TRBV11-2

CDR3nt: TGTGCCAGCAGATCGACAGGGGTGAACACTGAAGCTTTCTTT
CDR3aa: CASRSTGVNTEAFF
j_gene: TRBJ1-1
abundance: NA
d_gene: TRBD1
v_gene: TRBV25-1

CDR3nt: TGTGCCAGCAGCTTAGTGACGGGGGGGACTGAAGCTTTCTTT
CDR3aa: CASSLVTGGTEAFF
j_gene: TRBJ1-1
abundance: NA
d_gene: NA
v_gene: TRBV7-9

CDR3nt: TGTGCCACCAGCTTTACAGGTCTATCTGGAAACACCATATATTTT
CDR3aa: CATSFTGLSGNTIYF
j_gene: TRBJ1-3
abundance: NA
d_gene: NA
v_gene: TRBV24-1

CDR3nt: TGCGCCAGCAGCTTGTCGACAGACATGAACACTGAAGCTTTCTTT
CDR3aa: CASSLSTDMNTEAFF
j_gene: TRBJ1-1
abundance: NA
d_gene: NA
v_gene: TRBV5-1

CDR3nt: TGTGCCAGCAGCCAAGGGAGGAAGGGCAACTATGGCTACACCTTC
CDR3aa: CASSQGRKGNYGYTF
j_gene: TRBJ1-2
abundance: NA
d_gene: NA
v_gene: TRBV3-1/TRBV3-2

CDR3nt: TGTGCCAGCAGCCCAGGACAGGGGGCATTTAATCAGCCCCAGCATTTT
CDR3aa: CASSPGQGAFNQPQHF
j_gene: TRBJ1-5
abundance: NA
d_gene: TRBD1
v_gene: TRBV9

CDR3nt: TGTGCCAGCAGCCGGACATCTCGCACAGATACGCAGTATTTT
CDR3aa: CASSRTSRTDTQYF
j_gene: TRBJ2-3
abundance: NA
d_gene: NA
v_gene: TRBV7-3

CDR3nt: TGTGCCAGCAGTGAAGCGCGAGCGGGGGCAGGCACAGATACGCAGTATTTT
CDR3aa: CASSEARAGAGTDTQYF
j_gene: TRBJ2-3
abundance: NA
d_gene: TRBD2
v_gene: TRBV2

CDR3nt: TGTGCCAGCCGAAGACGGGGGGGCGCGGGCACAGATACGCAGTATTTT
CDR3aa: CASRRRGGAGTDTQYF
j_gene: TRBJ2-3
abundance: NA
d_gene: TRBD2
v_gene: TRBV27

CDR3nt: TGTGCCAGCAGTGAAGCATGGCAGGGGGCCCTCTATGGCTACACCTTC
CDR3aa: CASSEAWQGALYGYTF
j_gene: TRBJ1-2
abundance: NA
d_gene: TRBD1
v_gene: TRBV6-1